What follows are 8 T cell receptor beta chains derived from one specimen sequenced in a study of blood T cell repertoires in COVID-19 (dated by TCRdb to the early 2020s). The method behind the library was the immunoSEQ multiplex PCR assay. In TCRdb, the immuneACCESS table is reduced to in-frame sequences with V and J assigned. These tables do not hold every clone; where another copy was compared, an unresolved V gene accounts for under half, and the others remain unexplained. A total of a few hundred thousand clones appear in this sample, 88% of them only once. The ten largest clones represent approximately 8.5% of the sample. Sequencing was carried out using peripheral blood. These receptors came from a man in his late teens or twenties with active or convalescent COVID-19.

The CDR3 DNA reads as TGTGCCAGCAGCTGGATACCGGGACTCATCTACGAGCAGTACTTC. Translation gives CASSWIPGLIYEQYF. The rearrangement uses TRBV7-2 and TRBJ2-7, with D possibly being TRBD2 (6 bases). Germline V gene lookup returns CDR1 SGHTA and CDR2 FQGNSA. CDR3 size: 15 residues. V lost 4 bases, J lost 3 bases, and 16 bases lay in between.

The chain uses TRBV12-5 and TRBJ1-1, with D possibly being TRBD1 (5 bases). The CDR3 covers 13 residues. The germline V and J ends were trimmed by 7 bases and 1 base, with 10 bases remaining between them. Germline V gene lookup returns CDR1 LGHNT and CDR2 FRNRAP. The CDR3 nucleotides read TGTGCTAGTGTTCTACAGGAGAACACTGAAGCTTTCTTT. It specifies CASVLQENTEAFF. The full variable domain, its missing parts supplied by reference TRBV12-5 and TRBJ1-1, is DARVTQTPRHKVTEMGQEVTMRCQPILGHNTVFWYRQTMMQGLELLAYFRNRAPLDDSGMPKDRFSAEMPDATLATLKIQPSEPRDSAVYFCASVLQENTEAFFGQGTRLTVV.

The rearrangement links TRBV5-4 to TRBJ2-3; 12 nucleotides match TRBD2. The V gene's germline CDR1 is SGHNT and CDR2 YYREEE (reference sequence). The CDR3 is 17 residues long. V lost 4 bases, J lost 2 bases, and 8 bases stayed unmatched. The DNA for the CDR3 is TGTGCCAGCAGCCCCGGGACTAGCGGGCGTCTCACAGATACGCAGTATTTT. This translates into CASSPGTSGRLTDTQYF. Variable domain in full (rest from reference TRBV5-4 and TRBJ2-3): ETGVTQSPTHLIKTRGQQVTLRCSSQSGHNTVSWYQQALGQGPQFIFQYYREEENGRGNFPPRFSGLQFPNYSSELNVNALELDDSALYLCASSPGTSGRLTDTQYFGPGTRLTVL.

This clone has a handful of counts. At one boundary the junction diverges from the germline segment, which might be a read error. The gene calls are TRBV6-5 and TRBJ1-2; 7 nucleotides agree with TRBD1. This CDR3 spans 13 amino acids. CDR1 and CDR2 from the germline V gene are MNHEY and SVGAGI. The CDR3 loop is CASSLRDSVSLSF. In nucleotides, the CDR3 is TGTGCCAGCAGTCTCCGGGACAGTGTGTCCCTATCCTTC.

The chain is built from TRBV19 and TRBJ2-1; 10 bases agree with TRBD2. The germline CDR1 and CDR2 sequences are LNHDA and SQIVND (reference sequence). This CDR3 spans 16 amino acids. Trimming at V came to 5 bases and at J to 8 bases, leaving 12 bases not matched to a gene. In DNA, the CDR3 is TGTGCCAGTAGTCCCCTCCTGGAGCGGGGGGGCCATGAGCAGTTCTTC. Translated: CASSPLLERGGHEQFF.

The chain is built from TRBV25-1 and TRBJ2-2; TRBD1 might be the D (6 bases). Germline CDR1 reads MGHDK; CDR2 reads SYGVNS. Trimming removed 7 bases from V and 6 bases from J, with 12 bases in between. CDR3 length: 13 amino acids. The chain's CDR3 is CASKTGFSGELFF. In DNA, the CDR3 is TGTGCCAGCAAGACAGGTTTTTCCGGGGAGCTGTTTTTT.

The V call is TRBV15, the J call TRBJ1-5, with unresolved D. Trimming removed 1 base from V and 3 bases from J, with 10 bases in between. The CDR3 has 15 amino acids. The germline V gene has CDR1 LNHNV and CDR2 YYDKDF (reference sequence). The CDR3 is CATSRVRSNNQPQHF. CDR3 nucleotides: TGTGCCACCAGCAGAGTGAGGAGTAACAATCAGCCCCAGCATTTT.

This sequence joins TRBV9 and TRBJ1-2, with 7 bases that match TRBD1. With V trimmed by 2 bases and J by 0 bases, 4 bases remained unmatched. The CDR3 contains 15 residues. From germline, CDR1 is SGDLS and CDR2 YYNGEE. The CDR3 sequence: CASSVWDRPNYGYTF. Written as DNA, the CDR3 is TGTGCCAGCAGCGTTTGGGACAGACCTAACTATGGCTACACCTTC.